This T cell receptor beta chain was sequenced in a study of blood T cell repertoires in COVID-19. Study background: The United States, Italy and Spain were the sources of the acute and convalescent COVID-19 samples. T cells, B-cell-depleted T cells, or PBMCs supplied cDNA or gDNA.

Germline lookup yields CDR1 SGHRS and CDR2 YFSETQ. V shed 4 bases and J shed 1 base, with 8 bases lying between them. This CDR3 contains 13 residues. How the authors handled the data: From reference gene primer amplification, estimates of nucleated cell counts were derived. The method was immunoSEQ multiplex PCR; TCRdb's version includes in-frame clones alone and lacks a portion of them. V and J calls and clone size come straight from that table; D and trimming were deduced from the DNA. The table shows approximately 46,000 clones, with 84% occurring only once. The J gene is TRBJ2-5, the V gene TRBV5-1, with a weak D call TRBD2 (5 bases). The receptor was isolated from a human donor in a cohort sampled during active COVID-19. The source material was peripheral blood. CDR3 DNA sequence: TGCGCCAGCAGCCGGACTTTCCAAGAGACCCAGTACTTC. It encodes CASSRTFQETQYF.